There are a few counts of the clone carrying this T cell receptor (beta chain). The antigen is not known. This entry is derived from a study of T-cell memory formation after mild COVID-19. General observations from the study: There was a balanced CD4/CD8 profile in clones contracting day 15 to 85, and later expanders leaned CD4+.

A 5'RACE reaction primed in the constant segment made cDNA libraries of TCR alpha and TCR beta, and these carried sample barcodes and UMIs. TCRdb processed the 5' RACE reads anew with MiXCR; each CDR3 protein has one entry. The top ten clones hold 9% to 15% of a sample with about half a million distinct CDR3 sequences, 15% to 20% of them seen once. CDR3 length: 16 residues. In germline, CDR1 is SGHDT, CDR2 YYEEEE. V was clipped by 3 bases and J by 4 bases; unmatched bases: 5. The chain is built from TRBV5-6 and TRBJ1-4, with TRBD1 matching 11 bases. The sample was PBMCs or a T cell subset sorted from them (not recorded which). This clonotype was obtained from an adult woman who had mild COVID-19 (a few samples of this study predate the infection). Cell type and time point are not known. The CDR3 nucleotides read TGTGCCAGCAGCTGGACAGGGGGCGCGGGTAATGAAAAACTGTTTTTT. Its translation: CASSWTGGAGNEKLFF.